This TCR beta chain derives from a study of vaccination and CD4 T cells after COVID-19. The treatment denotes: approximately nine-day PBMC culture with coronavirus spike peptide pools or control peptides (ViraFEST assay). CDR1 and CDR2 (germline): LGHDT, YNNKEL (reference sequence). V lost 4 bases, J lost 0 bases, and 13 bases lay in between. This CDR3 contains 15 residues. On this clonotype itself: What it binds is unknown.

Cultured CD4+ T-cell DNA underwent Oncomine TCR Beta short-read sequencing. From CD4+ T cells that had been cultured, genomic DNA was extracted. One entry per CDR3 protein results from TCRdb running MiXCR on the PCR reads. There are about 20,000 distinct CDR3 sequences in the sample; about 27% occur only once, and approximately 10% lies in the top ten. The V gene is TRBV3-1, the J gene TRBJ2-7; perhaps TRBD2 as D (5 bases). The clonotype comes from a human donor with COVID-19. Source material: cultured CD4+ T cells from blood. This CDR3 is CASSPLRGSSYEQYF. In DNA form, the CDR3 reads TGTGCCAGCAGCCCCCTCCGTGGGAGCTCCTACGAGCAGTACTTC.